These 22 T cell receptor beta chains share one sample of origin, sequenced in a study of blood T cells in healthy people across ages. Sample-barcoded 5' priming and a J-beta primer mix drove a second PCR of about 6 to 12 cycles. In TCRdb, the 5' RACE reads were re-called with MiXCR into one record per CDR3 protein. The sample includes about a million distinct CDR3 sequences, around 48% seen only once; the top ten take roughly 13%. What was sequenced was blood. The receptor source for this set is a man aged 25-40 years in good health.

This chain joins TRBV27 and TRBJ2-1, with D uncertain. With 6 bases removed from V and 9 bases from J, the gap between germline ends came to 9 bases. The CDR3 contains 11 residues. Germline assignment: CDR1 MNHEY and CDR2 SMNVEV (reference sequence). The DNA of the CDR3 is TGTGCCAGCAGGAGTATGGCTGAGCAGTTCTTC. Amino acids: CASRSMAEQFF.

This clonotype is a singleton in its sample. The rearrangement uses TRBV5-1 and TRBJ2-5; the match to TRBD1 covers 9 bases. Trimming removed 4 bases from V and 5 bases from J; junction bases left unmatched: 9. This CDR3 spans 15 amino acids. Per germline, CDR1 SGHRS and CDR2 YFSETQ. The chain's CDR3 is CASSHGQGFGETQYF. As DNA, the CDR3 is TGCGCCAGCAGCCACGGACAGGGGTTTGGTGAGACCCAGTACTTC.

This sequence joins TRBV7-2 and TRBJ1-6; D not certain. The germline V and J ends were trimmed by 4 bases and 0 bases, with 10 bases remaining between them. CDR3 length equals 16 residues. Germline V gene lookup returns CDR1 SGHTA and CDR2 FQGNSA. CDR3 region: CASSSAIGSYNSPLHF. CDR3 bases: TGTGCCAGCAGCTCCGCAATAGGCTCCTATAATTCACCCCTCCACTTT.

The chain carries TRBV29-1 and TRBJ2-7; a possible D gene is TRBD1 (6 bases). CDR1 and CDR2 (germline): SQVTM, ANQGSEA. Trimming left V 4 bases short and J 7 bases short, with 11 bases between. This CDR3 has 11 residues. CDR3 protein: CSVGGPGEQYF. The CDR3, as DNA: TGCAGCGTTGGGGGGCCAGGGGAGCAGTACTTC.

As to this clonotype: One end of the junction varies from germline; a read error may be responsible. The rearrangement joins TRBV20-1 to TRBJ2-4, with TRBD2 matching over 10 bases. Per the germline V gene, CDR1 is DFQATT and CDR2 is SNEGSKA (reference sequence). The CDR3 totals 18 residues. DNA for the CDR3: TGCAGTGCTACATATTACAGCGGGGGGGTTGGCTCCAAGAACATTCAGTACTTC. Translation gives CSATYYSGGVGSKNIQYF.

The chain links TRBV27 to TRBJ2-1; D remains unclear. The CDR3 runs 14 residues. From germline, CDR1 is MNHEY and CDR2 SMNVEV (reference sequence). Trimming left V 3 bases short and J 6 bases short, with 12 bases between. Written as DNA, the CDR3 is TGTGCCAGCAGTTTTAGCCCAATTGGCAATGAGCAGTTCTTC. It is translated as CASSFSPIGNEQFF.

V and J are TRBV5-1 and TRBJ1-6; the D gene is possibly TRBD1 (6 bases). V dropped 0 bases and J dropped 7 bases, with 11 bases sitting between them. The length of the CDR3 is 15 residues. Germline V gene sequence: CDR1 SGHRS, CDR2 YFSETQ. The CDR3 region is CASSLDQGHNSPLHF. The DNA for the CDR3 is TGCGCCAGCAGCTTGGATCAGGGGCACAATTCACCCCTCCACTTT.

V is TRBV10-3 and J is TRBJ2-1; D is tentatively TRBD1 or TRBD2 (5 bases each). Germline CDR1 reads ENHRY; CDR2 reads SYGVKD. The CDR3 has 16 residues. Trimming took 4 bases from V and 10 from J, leaving 23 bases between them. CDR3 in amino acids: CAISVSGTSGIYEQFF. The DNA for the CDR3 is TGTGCCATCAGTGTATCGGGGACCTCGGGAATCTACGAGCAGTTCTTC.

The J gene is TRBJ2-7, the V gene TRBV20-1; weak D call: TRBD2 (7 bases). CDR3 length: 12 amino acids. Germline assignment: CDR1 DFQATT and CDR2 SNEGSKA (reference sequence). Trimming left V 6 bases short and J 2 bases short, with 11 bases between. CDR3 region: CSAIGGAYEQYF. CDR3 in DNA: TGCAGTGCGATAGGGGGGGCCTACGAGCAGTACTTC.

The genes are TRBV20-1 and TRBJ1-5, with 7 bases matching TRBD1. Germline CDR1 DFQATT, CDR2 SNEGSKA (reference sequence). With 8 bases clipped from V and 4 bases from J, the junction kept 11 bases outside the gene matches. CDR3 size: 14 residues. The CDR3 reads CSTRRRDRNQPQHF. CDR3 sequence (DNA): TGCAGTACCAGGCGCCGGGACAGAAATCAGCCCCAGCATTTT.

This chain joins TRBV28 and TRBJ1-2; possibly TRBD1 for D (5 bases). The germline CDR1 and CDR2 sequences are MDHEN and SYDVKM. The V and J ends lost 4 bases and 4 bases respectively, with 13 bases between them. The CDR3 has 14 amino acids. The CDR3 here is CASSSAGIPYGYTF. In DNA form, the CDR3 reads TGTGCCAGCAGTTCTGCAGGGATTCCCTATGGCTACACCTTC.

The chain is built from TRBV24-1 and TRBJ2-3, with TRBD2 identical over 11 bases. The trim removed 5 bases at V and 0 bases at J, leaving 6 bases unmatched. The CDR3 loop spans 17 amino acids. Germline V gene lookup returns CDR1 KGHDR and CDR2 SFDVKD. CDR3 DNA sequence: TGTGCCACCAGTGGCCTGGGACTAGCGGATAGCACAGATACGCAGTATTTT. The encoded protein is CATSGLGLADSTDTQYF.

In its sample, this clonotype was seen once. One end of the junction fails to match germline, which may point to a read error. The rearrangement uses TRBV29-1 and TRBJ2-1, with a tentative D call TRBD1 (6 bases). Germline V gives CDR1 SQVTM, CDR2 ANQGSEA. This CDR3 spans 14 amino acids. This chain's CDR3 is CGVDGGGSYNEQFF. CDR3 nucleotides: TGCGGCGTTGATGGGGGCGGATCCTACAATGAGCAGTTCTTC.

The V gene is TRBV20-1, the J gene TRBJ2-3, with TRBD2 matching 8 bases. The V gene's germline CDR1 is DFQATT and CDR2 SNEGSKA (reference sequence). The CDR3 is 13 residues long. After removal of 3 bases from V and 3 bases from J, the junction contained 2 bases not matched to a gene. The CDR3 coding sequence is TGCAGTGCTAGCGGGAGGGGTACAGATACGCAGTATTTT. Translation gives CSASGRGTDTQYF.

The rearrangement uses TRBV15 and TRBJ2-4; 8 nucleotides line up with TRBD1. Losses at the gene ends were 5 bases for V and 6 bases for J; bases not matched to a gene: 12. The length of the CDR3 is 16 residues. Germline loops: CDR1 LNHNV, CDR2 YYDKDF (reference sequence). CDR3 in amino acids: CATSGGQGLIGNIQYF. DNA of the CDR3: TGTGCCACCAGCGGAGGACAGGGTTTAATTGGAAACATTCAGTACTTC.

The chain employs TRBV3-1 and TRBJ1-4, with 9 bases fitting TRBD1. Germline trimming cut 4 bases from V and 0 bases from J; bases unmatched to any gene: 9. The CDR3 covers 18 residues. CDR1 is LGHDT and CDR2 is YNNKEL in the germline V gene (reference sequence). Written as DNA, the CDR3 is TGTGCCAGCAGCCCCACGGGACAGGGTCGTGCAACTAATGAAAAACTGTTTTTT. This encodes CASSPTGQGRATNEKLFF.

Only a few counts were recorded for this clonotype. CDR3 nucleotides: TGTGCCAGCAGTCCAATCCGGACAGTCTCTGGGGCCAACGTCCTGACTTTC. Protein product: CASSPIRTVSGANVLTF. The chain has TRBV28 and TRBJ2-6; D is perhaps TRBD1 (6 bases). The ends were cut back, 5 bases at V and 0 bases at J, with 14 bases in the middle. This CDR3 is built from 17 residues. Per germline, CDR1 MDHEN and CDR2 SYDVKM.

The chain carries TRBV7-2 and TRBJ1-5; no clear D gene. The CDR3 spans 13 residues. Trimming stripped 5 bases from V and 5 bases from J, with 10 bases between. Germline loops: CDR1 SGHTA, CDR2 FQGNSA. For the CDR3, the DNA is TGTGCCAGCAGCGAACGGATTGATCAGCCCCAGCATTTT. It translates to CASSERIDQPQHF.

A note on this clonotype: At one boundary the junction diverges from the germline segment, which might be a read error. The gene calls are TRBV12-3 or TRBV12-4 and TRBJ2-2; 7 bases map to TRBD1. The length of the CDR3 is 16 residues. The DNA for the CDR3 is TGTGCCAACAGTCCGGGACAGAGGAAATACACCGGGGAGCTGTTTTTT. It codes for CANSPGQRKYTGELFF.

The sample holds a few counts of this clonotype. This chain uses TRBV20-1 with TRBJ2-7; tentatively, D is TRBD1 or TRBD2 (6 bases each). V was cut by 1 base and J by 3 bases, with 13 bases left in between. From germline, CDR1 is DFQATT and CDR2 SNEGSKA (reference sequence). The CDR3 runs to 14 residues. The CDR3, as DNA: TGCAGTGCTAGAGCGGGGGCAGCCTACTACGAGCAGTACTTC. It encodes CSARAGAAYYEQYF.

The chain joins TRBV4-3 to TRBJ2-7, with 10 bases that match TRBD1. Germline V gene sequence: CDR1 LGHNA, CDR2 YSLEER. The CDR3 is made up of 16 amino acids. The V and J ends lost 5 bases and 6 bases, in that order; junction bases with no gene match: 13. CDR3 bases: TGCGCCAGCAGCGGTGCGACGGGACAGGGGTCTGTCGAGCAGTACTTC. It translates to CASSGATGQGSVEQYF.

This clonotype was seen only once. This chain connects TRBV7-9 to TRBJ2-1; D might be TRBD1 (6 bases). Germline V gene lookup returns CDR1 SEHNR and CDR2 FQNEAQ (reference sequence). This CDR3 comprises 13 residues. Trimming pared 5 bases from V and 9 bases from J, leaving 14 bases between. DNA for the CDR3: TGTGCCAGCAGCCCAGGGGTCGTAATTGAGCAGTTCTTC. Encoded protein: CASSPGVVIEQFF.